This passage covers 32 T cell receptor beta chains from one sample sequenced in a study of shared clonotypes between healthy human individuals. TCRdb keeps only in-frame clones here, not all; method: immunoSEQ multiplex PCR. The sample lists 2 million to 3 million clones; roughly 93% were seen once. The sequencing input was naive CD4+ T cells from PBMCs. Specified subset: CD45RA+ positively selected. Receptors originate from a man aged 18 to 35 in good health. Some clones in this sample may be carry-over from other donors' samples.

The chain combines TRBV18 with TRBJ2-7, with 9 nucleotides matching TRBD2. Germline CDR1 reads KGHSH; CDR2 reads LQKENI. The CDR3 has 15 residues. J was trimmed by 5 bases and V by 1 base; bases with no gene match: 6. The CDR3 sequence: CASSPLGLATDEQYF. The CDR3 nucleotides read TGTGCCAGCTCACCACTCGGACTAGCGACCGACGAGCAGTACTTC. The entire variable domain, with the rest obtained from reference TRBV18 and TRBJ2-7, is as follows: NAGVMQNPRHLVRRRGQEARLRCSPMKGHSHVYWYRQLPEEGLKFMVYLQKENIIDESGMPKERFSAEFPKEGPSILRIQQVVRGDSAAYFCASSPLGLATDEQYFGPGTRLTVT.

The chain joins TRBV7-8 to TRBJ1-1, with D uncertain. Trimming left V 5 bases short and J 3 bases short, with 13 bases between. Germline V gene lookup returns CDR1 SGHVS and CDR2 FQNEAQ. This CDR3 is 14 amino acids long. Here the CDR3 DNA reads TGTGCCAGCAGCCGCGACCCTTGGTACACTGAAGCTTTCTTT. Encoded protein: CASSRDPWYTEAFF.

The chain employs TRBV5-4 and TRBJ2-1; TRBD2 matches 7 bases. Germline CDR1 reads SGHNT; CDR2 reads YYREEE (reference sequence). V trimming: 3 bases; J trimming: 2 bases; junction bases outside the gene matches: 5. This CDR3 is built from 15 residues. CDR3 amino acids: CASSSGRAPYNEQFF. The CDR3 DNA reads as TGTGCCAGCAGCTCGGGGAGGGCCCCCTACAATGAGCAGTTCTTC.

The chain is built from TRBV7-3 and TRBJ2-7; the match to TRBD2 covers 16 bases. This CDR3 has 16 residues. Germline lookup yields CDR1 SGHTA and CDR2 FQGTGA. With 5 bases clipped from V and 6 bases from J, the junction kept 7 bases outside the gene matches. The CDR3 sequence: CASSPKGTSGRAEQYF. DNA for the CDR3: TGTGCCAGCAGCCCGAAAGGGACTAGCGGGAGGGCCGAGCAGTACTTC.

About this clone itself: Within the sample, other DNA sequences also encode this same CDR3. This chain uses TRBV29-1 with TRBJ2-5; D may be TRBD2 (5 bases). V lost 2 bases and J lost 4, with 8 bases in between. CDR3 length: 12 amino acids. Germline assignment: CDR1 SQVTM and CDR2 ANQGSEA. Written as DNA, the CDR3 is TGCAGCGTTGAACGGACTTCAGAGACCCAGTACTTC. This translates into CSVERTSETQYF. The entire variable domain, with the rest obtained from reference TRBV29-1 and TRBJ2-5, is as follows: SAVISQKPSRDICQRGTSLTIQCQVDSQVTMMFWYRQQPGQSLTLIATANQGSEATYESGFVIDKFPISRPNLTFSTLTVSNMSPEDSSIYLCSVERTSETQYFGPGTRLLVL.

The chain recombines TRBV7-9 with TRBJ2-7, with D possibly matching TRBD1 (6 bases). V lost 4 bases, J lost 3 bases, and 10 bases lay in between. This CDR3 is built from 13 residues. Germline values: CDR1 SEHNR, CDR2 FQNEAQ (reference sequence). CDR3 loop: CASSSWTDYEQYF. Written as DNA, the CDR3 is TGTGCCAGCAGCTCCTGGACAGACTACGAGCAGTACTTC. Looking up the rest from reference TRBV7-9 and TRBJ2-7 gives the full variable domain: DTGVSQNPRHKITKRGQNVTFRCDPISEHNRLYWYRQTLGQGPEFLTYFQNEAQLEKSRLLSDRFSAERPKGSFSTLEIQRTEQGDSAMYLCASSSWTDYEQYFGPGTRLTVT.

This clone was recorded only once. The gene calls are TRBV7-9 and TRBJ1-5; TRBD1 aligns across 7 bases. The CDR3 is 16 amino acids. J lost 7 bases, V lost 5 bases, and 14 bases had no gene match. Germline CDR1 reads SEHNR; CDR2 reads FQNEAQ (reference sequence). The CDR3 reads CASSQGRQGLGQPQHF. The CDR3 coding sequence is TGTGCCAGCAGCCAAGGAAGACAGGGATTAGGACAGCCCCAGCATTTT.

The chain uses TRBV28 and TRBJ2-7; maybe TRBD2 (6 bases). Between the trimmed V and J ends, which lost 8 bases and 5 bases, there was a span of 16 bases. Germline CDR1 reads MDHEN; CDR2 reads SYDVKM. This CDR3 contains 13 residues. CDR3 protein: CASRPHGGNEQYF. CDR3 DNA: TGTGCCAGCCGACCTCATGGGGGGAACGAGCAGTACTTC.

This clone was seen more than once but under ten times. The chain joins TRBV10-3 to TRBJ1-1; no clear D gene. In germline, CDR1 is ENHRY, CDR2 SYGVKD. V lost 7 bases, J lost 1 base, and 10 bases lay in between. This CDR3 is 13 amino acids long. This CDR3 reads CAITKTANTEAFF. CDR3 bases: TGTGCCATCACTAAGACCGCGAACACTGAAGCTTTCTTT.

Remarks on this clone: Distinct nucleotide sequences in the sample also encode this CDR3. The rearrangement joins TRBV2 to TRBJ2-1; weak D call: TRBD2 (5 bases). The CDR3 is 13 residues long. Trimming took 4 bases from V and 3 from J, leaving 7 bases between them. Per the germline V gene, CDR1 is SNHLY and CDR2 is FYNNEI. CDR3 DNA sequence: TGTGCCAGCAGTGGGACTCGCTACAATGAGCAGTTCTTC. Residues: CASSGTRYNEQFF.

The rearrangement uses TRBV5-6 and TRBJ2-7; TRBD2 agrees at 10 bases. The CDR3 contains 16 residues. Germline CDR1 is SGHDT and CDR2 is YYEEEE. The J segment lost 2 bases and the V segment lost 4 bases, leaving 9 bases of the junction unmatched. The chain's CDR3 is CASSGTLAGTPYEQYF. In nucleotides, the CDR3 is TGTGCCAGCAGCGGGACACTAGCGGGAACGCCCTACGAGCAGTACTTC.

This clone appeared a single time. The rearrangement joins TRBV6-6 to TRBJ1-5; TRBD1 is a possible D gene (6 bases). This CDR3 is 14 amino acids long. V lost 6 bases, J lost 7 bases, and 16 bases lay in between. From germline, CDR1 is MNHNY and CDR2 SVGAGI (reference sequence). CDR3 sequence: CASSDRRRDQPQHF. The CDR3 DNA sequence: TGTGCCAGCAGCGACAGGAGGAGGGACCAGCCCCAGCATTTT.

The chain links TRBV5-8 to TRBJ2-3; D not resolved. Germline CDR1 is SGHTS and CDR2 is YDEGEE. V was cut by 2 bases and J by 5 bases, with 12 bases left in between. The CDR3 loop spans 14 amino acids. Here the CDR3 DNA reads TGTGCCAGCAGCTTCCCCGGGCCACGAGATACGCAGTATTTT. It translates to CASSFPGPRDTQYF.

The chain joins TRBV28 to TRBJ2-2, with D possibly being TRBD1 (5 bases). CDR1 and CDR2 from the germline V gene are MDHEN and SYDVKM. The CDR3 runs to 15 residues. V lost 3 bases, J lost 3 bases, and 11 bases lay in between. CDR3 in amino acids: CASSFRGTYTGELFF. The CDR3 DNA is TGTGCCAGCAGTTTTAGGGGCACCTACACCGGGGAGCTGTTTTTT.

The gene calls are TRBV2 and TRBJ2-1; 9 bases are a match to TRBD2. This CDR3 contains 15 residues. In germline, CDR1 is SNHLY, CDR2 FYNNEI. V was pared by 4 bases and J by 0 bases, with 1 base of the junction left unmatched. The CDR3 sequence: CASSGTSVSYNEQFF. CDR3 nucleotides: TGTGCCAGCAGTGGGACTAGCGTCTCCTACAATGAGCAGTTCTTC.

The chain combines TRBV28 with TRBJ2-1; 10 positions agree with TRBD1. CDR1 and CDR2 from the germline V gene are MDHEN and SYDVKM. Trimming took 11 bases from V and 6 from J; bases not matched to a gene: 7. This CDR3 is 13 amino acids long. CDR3 in DNA: TGTGCCTCCTTGGGACAGGGGCGCAATGAGCAGTTCTTC. It translates to CASLGQGRNEQFF.

The rearrangement links TRBV19 to TRBJ1-5; no definite D call. The germline V gene encodes CDR1 LNHDA and CDR2 SQIVND (reference sequence). V lost 7 bases and J 0 bases, leaving 10 bases between the germline ends. The CDR3 length is 14 residues. CDR3 sequence reads: CASTYGYSNQPQHF. CDR3 coding DNA: TGTGCCAGTACCTATGGTTATAGCAATCAGCCCCAGCATTTT.

Details on this clone: The sample holds other DNA sequences that translate to the same CDR3. V usage is TRBV5-1 and J usage is TRBJ2-7; 13 positions agree with TRBD2. The length of the CDR3 is 15 residues. Germline-derived CDR1 and CDR2 are SGHRS and YFSETQ. The V gene end was trimmed by 3 bases and the J gene end by 6 bases; junction bases not matched to a gene: 6. The CDR3 DNA sequence: TGCGCCAGCAGCTCCGGACTAGCGGGAGTCCGCGAGCAGTACTTC. Amino acids: CASSSGLAGVREQYF.

The chain couples TRBV18 to TRBJ2-5; 11 bases fit TRBD1. Germline CDR1 and CDR2: KGHSH and LQKENI. The CDR3 runs 15 residues. After removal of 4 bases from V and 5 bases from J, the junction contained 6 bases not matched to a gene. DNA for the CDR3: TGTGCCAGCTCACTTCTGGGACAGGGGGGCGAGACCCAGTACTTC. This sequence encodes CASSLLGQGGETQYF.

Here the CDR3 DNA reads TGTGCCAGCAGCAGAGAGGTCGCGGGCACAGATACGCAGTATTTT. Amino acids: CASSREVAGTDTQYF. V usage is TRBV9 and J usage is TRBJ2-3; D remains unclear. CDR3 size: 15 residues. CDR1 is SGDLS and CDR2 is YYNGEE in the germline V gene. Trimming cost V 4 bases and J 1 base, with 13 bases left between them.

The rearrangement links TRBV6-4 to TRBJ2-7; 11 nucleotides align to TRBD1. The CDR3 consists of 15 residues. V lost 0 bases to trimming and J lost 6 bases; unmatched junction nucleotides: 4. The germline V gene has CDR1 MRHNA and CDR2 SNTAGT. In DNA form, the CDR3 reads TGTGCCAGCAGTGACTCCCGGGACAGGGGGTGCGAGCAGTACTTC. Translation gives CASSDSRDRGCEQYF.

The V call is TRBV6-1, the J call TRBJ2-2, with D tentatively TRBD1 (8 bases). The CDR3 runs to 16 residues. The germline gives CDR1 MNHNS, CDR2 SASEGT. V lost 4 bases and J lost 3, with 15 bases in between. CDR3 sequence reads: CASSGRTGRDTGELFF. The CDR3 DNA follows: TGTGCCAGCAGTGGTCGGACAGGGAGGGACACCGGGGAGCTGTTTTTT.

V gene TRBV5-6 combines with J gene TRBJ2-3; 9 bases align to TRBD2. The germline V gene has CDR1 SGHDT and CDR2 YYEEEE. CDR3 size: 16 residues. J lost 5 bases, V lost 2 bases, and 9 bases had no gene match. The CDR3 DNA follows: TGTGCCAGCAGCTTTAGGGGACTAGCTTTTGGAGATACGCAGTATTTT. Its protein is CASSFRGLAFGDTQYF.

This chain uses TRBV28 with TRBJ2-3; a possible D gene is TRBD2 (5 bases). Germline V lookup: CDR1 MDHEN, CDR2 SYDVKM. Deletions cut 5 bases from V and 11 bases from J, with 14 bases between. The CDR3 runs to 12 residues. CDR3 nucleotide sequence: TGTGCCAGCAGTACCCTCCGGACTCGGCAGTATTTT. Residues: CASSTLRTRQYF.

The genes are TRBV14 and TRBJ1-2; D gene ambiguous. Germline V gene lookup returns CDR1 SGHDN and CDR2 FVKESK. V was trimmed by 6 bases and J by 2 bases, leaving 16 bases between them. This CDR3 comprises 15 residues. The DNA for the CDR3 is TGTGCCAGCAGTCCACTTGCCGTACCGAACTATGGCTACACCTTC. Translating it yields CASSPLAVPNYGYTF.

The genes are TRBV28 and TRBJ2-7, with TRBD1 matching 10 bases. Germline V gene data show CDR1 as MDHEN and CDR2 as SYDVKM. The CDR3 is 14 amino acids. After removal of 6 bases from V and 6 bases from J, the junction contained 8 bases not matched to a gene. This CDR3 is CASRPRQGAVEQYF. The CDR3 DNA reads as TGTGCCAGCAGGCCTAGACAGGGGGCCGTCGAGCAGTACTTC. Complete variable domain (other parts from reference TRBV28 and TRBJ2-7): DVKVTQSSRYLVKRTGEKVFLECVQDMDHENMFWYRQDPGLGLRLIYFSYDVKMKEKGDIPEGYSVSREKKERFSLILESASTNQTSMYLCASRPRQGAVEQYFGPGTRLTVT.

The rearrangement joins TRBV29-1 to TRBJ2-3, with 8 bases lining up with TRBD1. The CDR3 totals 14 residues. V lost 7 bases and J lost 4; bases outside the gene matches: 10. Germline V CDR1 and CDR2: SQVTM, ANQGSEA. CDR3 sequence reads: CSAKTGGGADTQYF. The CDR3 nucleotides read TGCAGCGCCAAAACAGGGGGTGGCGCAGATACGCAGTATTTT.

J is TRBJ1-1 and V is TRBV7-3; 9 bases are shared with TRBD1. The V segment lost 5 bases and the J segment 0 bases; nucleotides outside the gene matches: 10. Germline-derived CDR1 and CDR2 are SGHTA and FQGTGA. This CDR3 spans 17 amino acids. CDR3 DNA: TGTGCCAGCAGCCCACGCCCGGGACAGGGCGTGAACACTGAAGCTTTCTTT. Translation: CASSPRPGQGVNTEAFF.

As for this clone: The same CDR3 arises from other DNA sequences in this sample as well. This rearrangement joins TRBV7-3 to TRBJ2-7; D may be TRBD2 (6 bases). Germline V lookup: CDR1 SGHTA, CDR2 FQGTGA. V was trimmed by 5 bases and J by 4 bases, leaving 12 bases between them. The CDR3 extends over 13 amino acids. In DNA form, the CDR3 reads TGTGCCAGCAGCCCCCCTGGGGGGTACGAGCAGTACTTC. Its translation: CASSPPGGYEQYF.

This chain joins TRBV4-1 and TRBJ2-7; tentatively, D is TRBD1 (6 bases). CDR1 is MGHRA and CDR2 is YSYEKL in the germline V gene. This CDR3 comprises 14 residues. V was shortened by 3 bases and J by 6 bases, with 15 bases between the two germline ends. The CDR3 loop reads CASSQTGAGTEQYF. The DNA of the CDR3 is TGCGCCAGCAGCCAGACAGGCGCCGGTACCGAGCAGTACTTC.

Note on this clone: Other DNA sequences in the same sample also yield this CDR3. The chain is built from TRBV18 and TRBJ2-3, with D perhaps TRBD1 or TRBD2 (5 bases each). Germline CDR1 reads KGHSH; CDR2 reads LQKENI. With 3 bases removed from V and 2 bases from J, the gap between germline ends came to 6 bases. The CDR3 is 13 residues long. The CDR3 bases are TGTGCCAGCTCACCGGGACCCACAGATACGCAGTATTTT. As protein: CASSPGPTDTQYF.

About this clone itself: The same CDR3 can be traced to other DNA sequences in this sample. The chain carries TRBV5-1 and TRBJ2-1; tentatively, D is TRBD2 (6 bases). CDR1 SGHRS and CDR2 YFSETQ come from the germline V gene. The CDR3 has 11 amino acids. V was clipped by 4 bases and J by 9 bases, with 8 bases between them. CDR3 DNA: TGCGCCAGCAGCCTGGAGGGTGAGCAGTTCTTC. Its translation is CASSLEGEQFF.